The 21 T cell receptor beta chains listed next were all sequenced from one sample in a study of CD8+ T cells in alopecia areata. As the sequencing template, cDNA was produced by extracting RNA and reverse transcribing it. Data came from immunoSEQ multiplex PCR; TCRdb stores just in-frame clones and leaves some out. There are under 200,000 clones in the sample; around three fifths occur only once, and approximately 0.91% lies in the top ten. Treatment denoted: oral pan-JAK inhibitor, 5-10 mg twice daily. The sample consisted of CD4+ T cells sorted from blood, taken at week 4, from a patient treated with tofacitinib. These receptors came from a human donor with alopecia areata.

The CDR3 here is CASSQETQYF. The CDR3 nucleotides read TGTGCCAGCTCACAAGAGACCCAGTACTTC. The chain links TRBV18 to TRBJ2-5; D is uncertain. The CDR3 runs to 10 residues. From germline, CDR1 is KGHSH and CDR2 LQKENI. V was clipped by 4 bases and J by 3 bases, with 0 bases between them.

This rearrangement joins TRBV2 to TRBJ2-2, with TRBD2 identical over 9 bases. This CDR3 is 15 amino acids long. The J segment lost 5 bases and the V segment lost 7 bases, leaving 8 bases of the junction unmatched. CDR1 and CDR2 (germline): SNHLY, FYNNEI. The CDR3 DNA reads TGTGCCAGCAATCCCTCTAGCGGGGCTACCGGGGAGCTGTTTTTT. This encodes CASNPSSGATGELFF.

There are a few counts of this clone. This chain links TRBV5-8 with TRBJ1-5; maybe TRBD1 (6 bases). CDR1 SGHTS and CDR2 YDEGEE come from the germline V gene. The CDR3 contains 16 residues. V was pared by 7 bases and J by 0 bases, with 17 bases between. DNA of the CDR3: TGTGCCAGCGCCAGGGGCGAAGGTATTAGCAATCAGCCCCAGCATTTT. Amino acid sequence: CASARGEGISNQPQHF.

The rearrangement joins TRBV29-1 to TRBJ2-5; D is ambiguous. This CDR3 region has 12 residues. Per germline, CDR1 SQVTM and CDR2 ANQGSEA. Trimming left V 3 bases short and J 4 bases short, with 9 bases between. The CDR3 spells CSVDNTRETQYF. In DNA, the CDR3 is TGCAGCGTTGATAACACACGAGAGACCCAGTACTTC.

This clone was seen a handful of times. The J gene is TRBJ1-2, the V gene TRBV29-1; TRBD1 matches at 8 bases. Germline V gene sequence: CDR1 SQVTM, CDR2 ANQGSEA. This CDR3 region has 13 residues. Trimming at V came to 7 bases and at J to 7 bases, leaving 11 bases not matched to a gene. DNA for the CDR3: TGCAGCGCCCAGCCGGGACAGGCGTCTGGCTACACCTTC. It is translated as CSAQPGQASGYTF.

This clone was detected a few times. This chain uses TRBV21-1 with TRBJ1-1. TRBV21-1 is deemed a pseudogene. This CDR3 is built from 15 residues. The CDR3 nucleotides are TGTGCCAGCAGCAAAGTAAGGCAGTTGAACACTGAAGCTTTCTTT. This translates into CASSKVRQLNTEAFF.

The CDR3 loop reads CAWRTVGYGYTF. The CDR3 DNA reads as TGTGCCTGGAGAACAGTAGGTTATGGCTACACCTTC. This chain uses TRBV30 with TRBJ1-2; D ambiguous. There are 12 residues in the CDR3. Per the germline V gene, CDR1 is GTSNPN and CDR2 is SVGIG (reference sequence). V lost 3 bases to trimming and J lost 5 bases, with 10 bases between them.

In its sample, this clone was seen a few times. The chain carries TRBV15 and TRBJ2-4; 10 positions agree with TRBD2. The trim removed 8 bases at V and 7 bases at J, leaving 5 bases unmatched. CDR3 length: 13 amino acids. Germline CDR1 LNHNV, CDR2 YYDKDF (reference sequence). The CDR3 DNA is TGTGCCACCGGAGCGGGGGGGCCCAACATTCAGTACTTC. Its translation is CATGAGGPNIQYF. Filled out from reference TRBV15 and TRBJ2-4, the complete variable domain reads DAMVIQNPRYQVTQFGKPVTLSCSQTLNHNVMYWYQQKSSQAPKLLFHYYDKDFNNEADTPDNFQSRRPNTSFCFLDIRSPGLGDTAMYLCATGAGGPNIQYFGAGTRLSVL.

The gene calls are TRBV9 and TRBJ2-5, with 7 bases lining up with TRBD2. V dropped 1 base and J dropped 1; count of bases not matched to a gene: 1. Germline-derived CDR1 and CDR2 are SGDLS and YYNGEE. This CDR3 has 14 amino acids. The CDR3 here is CASSVSGAQETQYF. CDR3 nucleotides: TGTGCCAGCAGCGTAAGCGGGGCCCAAGAGACCCAGTACTTC.

The V gene is TRBV6-4, the J gene TRBJ1-5, with D possibly TRBD1 on 6 matching bases. Trimming shortened V by 8 bases and J by 6 bases, and 20 bases separated the two germline ends. Per the germline V gene, CDR1 is MRHNA and CDR2 is SNTAGT. This CDR3 has 15 amino acids. The CDR3 bases are TGTGCCAGCCGCACACGCCCAGGGGACGGTCAGCCCCAGCATTTT. This sequence encodes CASRTRPGDGQPQHF.

V usage is TRBV29-1 and J usage is TRBJ2-3; 7 bases are shared with TRBD2. The germline CDR1 and CDR2 sequences are SQVTM and ANQGSEA. The CDR3 has 16 amino acids. V lost 0 bases, J lost 6 bases, and 12 bases stayed unmatched. CDR3: CSVEDMVAGVQDTQYF. The CDR3 DNA follows: TGCAGCGTTGAAGATATGGTAGCGGGCGTCCAGGATACGCAGTATTTT.

This clone has just one count. The rearrangement uses TRBV29-1 and TRBJ2-3, with D possibly being TRBD2 (6 bases). The germline V and J ends were trimmed by 7 bases and 3 bases, with 17 bases remaining between them. CDR3 length equals 14 residues. CDR1 and CDR2 (germline): SQVTM, ANQGSEA. The CDR3: CSARRAGLTDTQYF. The CDR3 bases are TGCAGCGCCCGGAGGGCAGGGTTGACAGATACGCAGTATTTT.

This clone came up a few times. This chain joins TRBV29-1 and TRBJ1-2, with 9 positions matching TRBD1. V lost 4 bases to trimming and J lost 3 bases; unmatched junction nucleotides: 6. Germline lookup yields CDR1 SQVTM and CDR2 ANQGSEA. The CDR3 runs to 14 residues. CDR3 nucleotide sequence: TGCAGCGTTGTAGTACAGGGGGCCGACTATGGCTACACCTTC. Translation gives CSVVVQGADYGYTF.

The chain is built from TRBV2 and TRBJ2-7, with D perhaps TRBD1 (7 bases). From germline, CDR1 is SNHLY and CDR2 FYNNEI. The CDR3 runs 13 residues. V was pared by 6 bases and J by 6 bases, with 15 bases between. The CDR3 here is CASREGQLFEQYF. The DNA of the CDR3 is TGTGCCAGCAGGGAGGGACAGCTTTTCGAGCAGTACTTC.

This clone came up a few times. The chain employs TRBV6-1 and TRBJ1-1, with 7 positions matching TRBD1. The CDR3 sequence is 14 residues long. Germline V gene data show CDR1 as MNHNS and CDR2 as SASEGT. The trim removed 3 bases at V and 5 bases at J, leaving 6 bases unmatched. CDR3 in amino acids: CASSDRQGQTEAFF. Here the CDR3 DNA reads TGTGCCAGCAGTGATCGACAGGGACAGACTGAAGCTTTCTTT.

V gene TRBV12-5 combines with J gene TRBJ2-1, with a tentative D call TRBD1 (5 bases). Germline V gives CDR1 LGHNT, CDR2 FRNRAP. This CDR3 comprises 14 residues. V dropped 0 bases and J dropped 7 bases, with 10 bases sitting between them. The CDR3 reads CASGLVNRLNEQFF. The CDR3 coding sequence is TGTGCTAGTGGTTTGGTAAACAGGTTGAATGAGCAGTTCTTC.

V is TRBV4-1 and J is TRBJ1-2, with D maybe TRBD1 (6 bases). Trimming left V 3 bases short and J 6 bases short, with 14 bases between. Germline V lookup: CDR1 MGHRA, CDR2 YSYEKL. The CDR3 length is 14 residues. CDR3 coding DNA: TGCGCCAGCAGCCAGTTACAGGGTACGCATGGCTACACCTTC. Translated, it gives CASSQLQGTHGYTF.

The chain joins TRBV7-2 to TRBJ2-1; 9 bases line up with TRBD2. This CDR3 has 14 residues. J gave up 9 bases and V 5 bases, and 8 bases lay outside the gene matches. The germline V gene encodes CDR1 SGHTA and CDR2 FQGNSA. The CDR3 region has the DNA TGTGCCAGCAGCACATTAGCGGGGGCTCTTGAGCAGTTCTTC. Its protein product is CASSTLAGALEQFF.

The CDR3 spells CASSLEGTGNTIYF. CDR3 nucleotides: TGCGCCAGCAGCTTGGAGGGGACTGGAAACACCATATATTTT. The chain uses TRBV5-1 and TRBJ1-3, with D perhaps matching TRBD1 (5 bases). Trimming took off 0 bases at V and 2 bases at J, with 6 bases between the two ends. Germline lookup yields CDR1 SGHRS and CDR2 YFSETQ. The CDR3 is 14 amino acids.

This chain connects TRBV5-6 to TRBJ1-5; D remains ambiguous. V lost 1 base to trimming and J lost 5 bases, with 7 bases between them. The germline CDR1 and CDR2 sequences are SGHDT and YYEEEE. This CDR3 is 13 amino acids long. The CDR3, as DNA: TGTGCCAGCAGCTTGTGGATGGATCAGCCCCAGCATTTT. Its translation is CASSLWMDQPQHF.

This chain connects TRBV30 to TRBJ2-7; maybe TRBD1 (5 bases). Trimming stripped 0 bases from V and 5 bases from J, with 8 bases between. CDR1 is GTSNPN and CDR2 is SVGIG in the germline V gene (reference sequence). The CDR3 totals 12 residues. In DNA, the CDR3 is TGTGCCTGGAGTGTAGGGGCCAACGAGCAGTACTTC. Its translation is CAWSVGANEQYF.